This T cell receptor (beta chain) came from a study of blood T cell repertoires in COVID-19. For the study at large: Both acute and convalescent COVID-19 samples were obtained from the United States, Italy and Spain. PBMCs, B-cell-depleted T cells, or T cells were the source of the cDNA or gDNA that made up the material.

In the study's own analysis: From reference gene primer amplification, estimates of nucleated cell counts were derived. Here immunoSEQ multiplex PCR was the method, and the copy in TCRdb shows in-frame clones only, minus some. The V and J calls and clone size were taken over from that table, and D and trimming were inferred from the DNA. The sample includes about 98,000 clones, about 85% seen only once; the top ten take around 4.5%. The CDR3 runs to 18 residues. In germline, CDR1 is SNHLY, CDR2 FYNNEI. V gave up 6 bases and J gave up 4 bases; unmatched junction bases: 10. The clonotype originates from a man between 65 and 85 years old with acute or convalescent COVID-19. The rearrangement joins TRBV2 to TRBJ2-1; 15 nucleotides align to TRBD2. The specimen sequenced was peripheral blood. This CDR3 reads CASRGLAGGHAGYNEQFF. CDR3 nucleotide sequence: TGTGCCAGCAGAGGACTAGCGGGGGGGCATGCGGGGTACAATGAGCAGTTCTTC.